These 22 T cell receptor beta chains share one sample of origin, sequenced in a study of T cells in Graves' hyperthyroidism and ophthalmopathy. Regions amplified from RNA transcripts were the TCR beta CDR3 regions. HTBI primers were the set used in a first-round RT-PCR of the TCR CDR3. TCRdb itself ran the multiplex PCR reads through MiXCR, one entry per CDR3 protein. Here the sample spans 530,000 or so distinct CDR3 sequences, roughly 18% being singletons. The sample taken for sequencing was blood. The receptors were gathered from a woman between 18 and 29 years old with Graves' ophthalmopathy.

The V call is TRBV29-1, the J call TRBJ2-6, with 7 bases matching TRBD2. There are 17 residues in the CDR3. V dropped 4 bases and J dropped 1; count of bases not matched to a gene: 10. CDR1 and CDR2 (germline): SQVTM, ANQGSEA. In DNA form, the CDR3 reads TGCAGCGTTGCCGACCGGGGAGGGGTATCTGGGGCCAACGTCCTGACTTTC. This encodes CSVADRGGVSGANVLTF.

This clonotype showed up many times. The chain links TRBV12-3 or TRBV12-4 to TRBJ2-3; possibly TRBD1 or TRBD2 for D (6 bases each). This CDR3 is built from 16 residues. V was pared by 4 bases and J by 0 bases, with 14 bases between. CDR3 nucleotides: TGTGCCAGCAGTTACCCTAGGGGGACTAGCACAGATACGCAGTATTTT. This codes for CASSYPRGTSTDTQYF.

This clonotype has only a few counts. The chain recombines TRBV3-1 with TRBJ2-1, with a weak D call TRBD1 (6 bases). Trimming shortened V by 1 base and J by 5 bases, and 18 bases separated the two germline ends. The CDR3 contains 17 residues. Germline CDR1 and CDR2: LGHDT and YNNKEL (reference sequence). The CDR3 spells CASSQVLGGKYDNEQFF. DNA of the CDR3: TGTGCCAGCAGCCAAGTGTTAGGGGGTAAATATGACAATGAGCAGTTCTTC.

This rearrangement joins TRBV2 to TRBJ1-5; 7 positions match TRBD1. CDR1 and CDR2 (germline): SNHLY, FYNNEI. The CDR3 has 17 residues. Trimming cost V 5 bases and J 0 bases; bases outside gene matches: 10. The CDR3: CASSRDRAIYSNQPQHF. The CDR3 DNA is TGTGCCAGCAGTCGAGACAGGGCGATATATAGCAATCAGCCCCAGCATTTT. Full variable domain (rest looked up from reference TRBV2 and TRBJ1-5): EPEVTQTPSHQVTQMGQEVILRCVPISNHLYFYWYRQILGQKVEFLVSFYNNEISEKSEIFDDQFSVERPDGSNFTLKIRSTKLEDSAMYFCASSRDRAIYSNQPQHFGDGTRLSIL.

This clonotype was counted many times. The genes are TRBV6-1 and TRBJ2-1; TRBD1 or TRBD2 may be the D gene (7 bases each). Germline V CDR1 and CDR2: MNHNS, SASEGT. V was pared by 6 bases and J by 3 bases, with 15 bases between. The CDR3 length is 15 residues. The CDR3 loop is CASSTGAGDYNEQFF. CDR3 DNA: TGTGCCAGCAGCACAGGGGCGGGGGACTACAATGAGCAGTTCTTC.

This sequence joins TRBV9 and TRBJ2-5; 13 bases map to TRBD2. Germline CDR1 and CDR2: SGDLS and YYNGEE. The CDR3 has 17 amino acids. Germline trimming cut 3 bases from V and 4 bases from J; bases unmatched to any gene: 9. CDR3 nucleotide sequence: TGTGCCAGCAGCGAACTAGCGGGAGGGAGGATTGGAGAGACCCAGTACTTC. It translates to CASSELAGGRIGETQYF.

The genes are TRBV9 and TRBJ2-1, with a possible D match to TRBD2 (5 bases). The CDR3 length is 18 residues. V was cut by 0 bases and J by 1 base, with 17 bases left in between. The germline V gene encodes CDR1 SGDLS and CDR2 YYNGEE. Here the CDR3 reads CASSVEDQGGGSYNEQFF. In DNA, the CDR3 is TGTGCCAGCAGCGTAGAGGACCAAGGAGGTGGGTCCTACAATGAGCAGTTCTTC.

The rearrangement links TRBV20-1 to TRBJ2-3, with 8 bases lining up with TRBD1. The V gene end was trimmed by 5 bases and the J gene end by 7 bases; junction bases not matched to a gene: 8. This CDR3 comprises 13 residues. CDR1 and CDR2 (germline): DFQATT, SNEGSKA (reference sequence). The CDR3 coding sequence is TGCAGTGCTGGTGGGACAGGTGATAATACGCAGTATTTT. It is translated as CSAGGTGDNTQYF.

The chain links TRBV7-2 to TRBJ1-5; D is undetermined. The CDR3 extends over 12 amino acids. Trimming stripped 2 bases from V and 9 bases from J, with 8 bases between. Germline V lookup: CDR1 SGHTA, CDR2 FQGNSA. The CDR3 nucleotides are TGTGCCAGCAGCTTAAAGGATCGGCCCCAGCATTTT. As protein: CASSLKDRPQHF.

The V gene is TRBV10-1, the J gene TRBJ2-1; 9 bases are a match to TRBD2. Germline values: CDR1 WNHNN, CDR2 SYGVQD (reference sequence). With V trimmed by 5 bases and J by 11 bases, 10 bases remained unmatched. The CDR3 extends over 14 amino acids. The CDR3 loop reads CASSSAGGSGKQFF. CDR3 coding DNA: TGCGCCAGCAGTTCAGCGGGGGGTTCGGGGAAGCAGTTCTTC.

This clonotype has at least ten counts. The CDR3 DNA reads as TGTGCCAGCAGCTTCGGAAGGGGCTACGAGCAGTACTTC. It specifies CASSFGRGYEQYF. The gene calls are TRBV7-2 and TRBJ2-7; D is perhaps TRBD1 (5 bases). The CDR3 is 13 residues long. Trimming stripped 3 bases from V and 3 bases from J, with 9 bases between. Germline V CDR1 and CDR2: SGHTA, FQGNSA. The full variable domain, completed using reference TRBV7-2 and TRBJ2-7, is GAGVSQSPSNKVTEKGKDVELRCDPISGHTALYWYRQSLGQGLEFLIYFQGNSAPDKSGLPSDRFSAERTGGSVSTLTIQRTQQEDSAVYLCASSFGRGYEQYFGPGTRLTVT.

The chain joins TRBV7-6 to TRBJ2-3; 11 bases map to TRBD2. The CDR3 totals 16 residues. Germline CDR1 is SGHVS and CDR2 is FNYEAQ. The junction had 9 bases not matched to a gene; V was cut back by 5 bases and J by 5 bases. The CDR3 nucleotides read TGTGCCAGCAGCCAAATAGCGGGGGGGCGGGGAGATACGCAGTATTTT. This translates into CASSQIAGGRGDTQYF.

This clonotype was picked up many times. The CDR3 nucleotides read TGCAGCGTTGGACAGGACTACTACGAGCAGTACTTC. Encoded protein: CSVGQDYYEQYF. The V gene is TRBV29-1, the J gene TRBJ2-7, with D perhaps given as TRBD1 or TRBD2 (6 bases each). The CDR3 totals 12 residues. V lost 4 bases and J 3 bases, leaving 10 bases between the germline ends. Germline V lookup: CDR1 SQVTM, CDR2 ANQGSEA.

This clonotype showed up many times. V and J are TRBV30 and TRBJ2-2; D is undetermined. The CDR3 sequence is 12 residues long. Trimming stripped 2 bases from V and 4 bases from J, with 5 bases between. In germline, CDR1 is GTSNPN, CDR2 SVGIG (reference sequence). The CDR3 protein is CAWSKGTGELFF. As DNA, the CDR3 is TGTGCCTGGAGTAAGGGCACCGGGGAGCTGTTTTTT.

In its sample, this clonotype was seen many times. The chain links TRBV10-3 to TRBJ2-1, with D maybe TRBD1 (6 bases). The CDR3 runs to 12 residues. The V gene lost 10 bases and the J gene lost 4 bases, with 11 bases spanning the gap. Germline CDR1 and CDR2: ENHRY and SYGVKD. The CDR3 is CATRQAYNEQFF. The CDR3 DNA is TGTGCCACGCGACAGGCTTACAATGAGCAGTTCTTC.

The chain carries TRBV9 and TRBJ2-7; the match to TRBD2 covers 11 bases. The CDR3 length is 18 residues. Germline V gives CDR1 SGDLS, CDR2 YYNGEE. With V trimmed by 1 base and J by 2 bases, 11 bases remained unmatched. This chain's CDR3 is CASSVSQSSGGPAYEQYF. CDR3 DNA: TGTGCCAGCAGCGTATCCCAATCTAGCGGGGGGCCCGCCTACGAGCAGTACTTC.

This clonotype was detected many times. This sequence joins TRBV30 and TRBJ2-3; 10 bases match TRBD2. Germline loops: CDR1 GTSNPN, CDR2 SVGIG (reference sequence). J was trimmed by 4 bases and V by 3 bases; bases with no gene match: 7. This CDR3 comprises 15 residues. The CDR3 is CAWRGGLAGADTQYF. The CDR3 nucleotides are TGTGCCTGGAGGGGGGGGCTAGCGGGAGCAGATACGCAGTATTTT.

The chain uses TRBV27 and TRBJ1-2; weak D call: TRBD1 (5 bases). Germline loops: CDR1 MNHEY, CDR2 SMNVEV (reference sequence). The ends were cut back, 0 bases at V and 2 bases at J, with 13 bases in the middle. The CDR3 covers 16 residues. This CDR3 is CASSLSPLTVNYGYTF. The CDR3 DNA sequence: TGTGCCAGCAGTTTATCCCCATTGACAGTGAACTATGGCTACACCTTC.

V is TRBV28 and J is TRBJ1-6; D not certain. The V and J ends lost 0 bases and 9 bases respectively, with 12 bases between them. Germline CDR1 reads MDHEN; CDR2 reads SYDVKM. The CDR3 spans 15 residues. CDR3 DNA sequence: TGTGCCAGCAGTTTATGGCGGGTGGGGAGTTCACCCCTCCACTTT. Translating gives CASSLWRVGSSPLHF.

With regard to this clonotype: Here the CDR3 omits its conserved ending phenylalanine or tryptophan, so a read error is the likely source. The chain is built from TRBV2 and TRBJ1-6; unclear D gene. Per germline, CDR1 SNHLY and CDR2 FYNNEI. The germline V and J ends were trimmed by 8 bases and 3 bases, with 17 bases remaining between them. The CDR3 contains 16 residues. CDR3: CASWALGEGYNSPLHL. DNA of the CDR3: TGTGCCAGCTGGGCTCTTGGGGAAGGCTATAATTCACCCCTCCACTTA.

This clonotype was counted a few times. The J gene is TRBJ2-3, the V gene TRBV7-2; TRBD1 might be the D (5 bases). Judging by the DNA end, TRBJ1-5 fits better; the J call may be wrong. Germline CDR1 is SGHTA and CDR2 is FQGNSA. The CDR3 runs 20 residues. CDR3 DNA sequence: TGTGCCAGCAGCTCATTGCCGGGACTAGCGGGAGAGGGGACCACAGATACGCAGCATTTT. As protein: CASSSLPGLAGEGTTDTQHF.

This clonotype was counted many times. The chain carries TRBV18 and TRBJ1-2; 7 nucleotides line up with TRBD1. The CDR3 consists of 15 residues. V dropped 6 bases and J dropped 4; count of bases not matched to a gene: 11. Germline values: CDR1 KGHSH, CDR2 LQKENI. DNA for the CDR3: TGTGCCAGCTCGCCCCTGACGGGACAGAGCTATGGCTACACCTTC. Its translation is CASSPLTGQSYGYTF.